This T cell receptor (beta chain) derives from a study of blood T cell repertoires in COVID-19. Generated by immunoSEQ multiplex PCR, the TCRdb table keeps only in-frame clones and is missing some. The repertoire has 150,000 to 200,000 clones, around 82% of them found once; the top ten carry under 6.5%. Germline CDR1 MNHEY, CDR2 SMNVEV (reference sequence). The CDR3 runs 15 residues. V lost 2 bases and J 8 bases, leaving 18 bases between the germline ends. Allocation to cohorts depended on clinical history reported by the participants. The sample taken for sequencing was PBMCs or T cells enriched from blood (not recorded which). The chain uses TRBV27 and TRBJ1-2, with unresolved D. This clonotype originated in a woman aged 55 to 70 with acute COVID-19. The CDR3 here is CASSLKGEGIHGYTF. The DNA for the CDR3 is TGTGCCAGCAGTTTAAAGGGAGAAGGGATTCACGGCTACACCTTC.